The clone carrying this T cell receptor (beta chain) came up many times. One entry per CDR3 protein, called by TCRdb with MiXCR from the PCR reads. The table shows about 640,000 distinct CDR3 sequences, with just under 20% occurring only once. V lost 6 bases and J lost 6, with 14 bases in between. The CDR3 loop spans 13 amino acids. The germline gives CDR1 MGHDK, CDR2 SYGVNS. This entry is derived from a study of molecular identifiers for immune sequencing clone quantification. With RNA at 10%, 30% or 50%, naive CD8 libraries came from around 20,000 to 990,000 sorted cells. Sequencing input: naive CD8+ T cells from blood, with Jurkat cell RNA spiked in. The subset denotes: FACS-sorted CD8+CD4-CCR7+CD45RA+ naive T cells. The TCR originated in a human donor in good health. Some libraries in this study had Jurkat cell RNA spiked in. V gene TRBV25-1 combines with J gene TRBJ1-1; TRBD1 might be the D (6 bases). The CDR3 DNA is TGTGCCAGCAGCGAGGGGGTCTTACCTGAAGCTTTCTTT. Amino acids: CASSEGVLPEAFF.